These T cell receptor beta chains were read from a single sample in a study of blood T cell repertoires in COVID-19. Libraries were prepared by immunoSEQ multiplex PCR; TCRdb keeps only in-frame clonotypes and omits some of them. The sample shows a few hundred thousand clones, about nine tenths of them seen only once. The sequencing sample was made of peripheral blood. The source is a man aged 60 to 75 who had recovered from COVID-19. Both conserved end residues are part of each CDR3. D genes are given only for firm matches. Clone size appears in some rows only: once, few, many, or a class for an expanded clone.

J gene | clone size | CDR3 length | V gene | D gene | CDR3 protein | CDR3 DNA
TRBJ1-3 | - | 16 | TRBV5-1 | TRBD1 | CASSRTGTESGNTIYF | TGCGCCAGCAGCCGGACCGGGACAGAGTCTGGAAACACCATATATTTT
TRBJ2-2 | - | 16 | TRBV5-5 | - | CASSLGIHRENGELFF | TGTGCCAGCAGCCTGGGGATCCACAGGGAAAACGGGGAGCTGTTTTTT
TRBJ1-3 | - | 15 | TRBV9 | - | CASSVDSFSGNTIYF | TGTGCCAGCAGCGTTGACAGTTTCTCTGGAAACACCATATATTTT
TRBJ2-7 | few | 12 | TRBV30 | TRBD2 | CAWSVGGYEQYF | TGTGCCTGGAGTGTCGGGGGGTACGAGCAGTACTTC
TRBJ2-3 | - | 16 | TRBV7-3 | - | CASSLGATQNTDTQYF | TGTGCCAGCAGCTTAGGGGCTACCCAGAACACAGATACGCAGTATTTT
TRBJ2-7 | - | 14 | TRBV9 | TRBD1 | CASSPEGGPYEQYF | TGTGCCAGCAGCCCCGAAGGGGGCCCCTACGAGCAGTACTTC
TRBJ1-2 | - | 14 | TRBV5-1 | TRBD1 | CASSGWTGADGYTF | TGCGCCAGCAGCGGATGGACAGGGGCGGATGGCTACACCTTC
TRBJ1-4 | - | 15 | TRBV5-1 | - | CASSLGGRTPRELFF | TGCGCCAGCAGCTTGGGGGGGCGGACTCCTAGGGAACTGTTTTTT
TRBJ2-3 | - | 15 | TRBV13 | - | CASSFRQTSTDTQYF | TGTGCCAGCAGCTTCCGACAGACTAGCACAGATACGCAGTATTTT
TRBJ1-1 | - | 19 | TRBV7-8 | - | CASSLVDPLDGLMNTEAFF | TGTGCCAGCAGCTTAGTTGACCCCTTGGACGGACTCATGAACACTGAAGCTTTCTTT
TRBJ2-7 | - | 15 | TRBV7-2 | TRBD2 | CASRSPGGGPKEQYF | TGTGCCAGCAGGTCCCCCGGGGGGGGGCCAAAGGAGCAGTACTTC
TRBJ2-2 | - | 14 | TRBV6-5 | - | CASIGTSTTGELFF | TGTGCCAGCATCGGAACTTCGACAACCGGGGAGCTGTTTTTT
TRBJ2-5 | - | 17 | TRBV9 | TRBD2 | CASSPEAGGRLGETQYF | TGTGCCAGCAGCCCTGAAGCGGGGGGCCGTCTAGGGGAGACCCAGTACTTC
TRBJ2-5 | - | 14 | TRBV15 | TRBD1 | CATSNPGGKETQYF | TGTGCCACCAGCAACCCAGGGGGTAAAGAGACCCAGTACTTC
TRBJ1-6 | once | 17 | TRBV21-1 | - | CASSKEGKRTGNSPLHF | TGTGCCAGCAGCAAAGAAGGGAAAAGGACAGGGAATTCACCCCTCCACTTT
TRBJ2-3 | - | 13 | TRBV7-2 | - | CASSLQGGDTQYF | TGTGCCAGCAGCCTGCAGGGAGGAGATACGCAGTATTTT
TRBJ1-1 | - | 16 | TRBV7-9 | TRBD1 | CASSPRDRGKNTEAFF | TGTGCCAGCAGCCCCCGGGACAGGGGTAAGAACACTGAAGCTTTCTTT
TRBJ2-7 | - | 13 | TRBV5-6 | - | CASSFARNGEQYF | TGTGCCAGCAGCTTTGCGCGGAACGGCGAGCAGTACTTC
TRBJ2-4 | - | 13 | TRBV27 | - | CASSLSSPGIQYF | TGTGCCAGCAGTTTATCGTCACCGGGCATTCAGTACTTC
TRBJ1-4 | - | 17 | TRBV7-9 | - | CASSLVGQGLINEKLFF | TGTGCCAGCAGCTTAGTTGGACAAGGATTAATTAATGAAAAACTGTTTTTT
TRBJ1-5 | few | 13 | TRBV6-5 | - | CASSRTYNQPQHF | TGTGCCAGCAGCCGGACATATAATCAGCCCCAGCATTTT
TRBJ2-5 | - | 18 | TRBV18 | TRBD2 | CASSRLAGGNSYQETQYF | TGTGCCAGCTCAAGACTAGCGGGGGGAAACTCGTACCAAGAGACCCAGTACTTC
TRBJ2-1 | few | 13 | TRBV10-1 | - | CASSESYGAEQFF | TGCGCCAGCAGTGAGTCATATGGAGCTGAGCAGTTCTTC
TRBJ2-5 | - | 15 | TRBV11-2 | - | CASSLAPGYQETQYF | TGTGCCAGCAGCTTAGCTCCAGGGTACCAAGAGACCCAGTACTTC
TRBJ2-3 | few | 16 | TRBV6-1 | - | CASSDRGLISTDTQYF | TGTGCCAGCAGTGACAGGGGACTAATTAGCACAGATACGCAGTATTTT
TRBJ2-5 | - | 18 | TRBV11-2 | - | CASSLGTLGGLLWETQYF | TGTGCCAGCAGCTTAGGCACCCTCGGGGGGCTCCTCTGGGAGACCCAGTACTTC
TRBJ1-1 | - | 15 | TRBV11-2 | TRBD1 | CASSFDRGWNTEAFF | TGTGCCAGCAGCTTTGACAGGGGGTGGAACACTGAAGCTTTCTTT
TRBJ2-5 | once | 13 | TRBV13 | TRBD1 | CASSWDRDGTQYF | TGTGCCAGCAGCTGGGACAGGGATGGGACCCAGTACTTC
TRBJ2-3 | - | 14 | TRBV24-1 | - | CATSESTSTDTQYF | TGTGCCACCAGTGAGTCGACAAGCACAGATACGCAGTATTTT
TRBJ2-3 | - | 14 | TRBV9 | TRBD2 | CASTTSGNTDTQYF | TGTGCCAGCACCACTAGCGGAAACACAGATACGCAGTATTTT
TRBJ2-3 | - | 14 | TRBV14 | TRBD1 | CASSWTGGTDTQYF | TGTGCCAGCAGCTGGACAGGCGGCACAGATACGCAGTATTTT
TRBJ2-3 | - | 15 | TRBV27 | TRBD2 | CASGRLAGVLDTQYF | TGTGCCAGCGGGCGACTAGCGGGGGTTTTAGATACGCAGTATTTT
TRBJ2-6 | once | 20 | TRBV3-1/TRBV3-2 | - | CASSQSGESTPLKGANVLTF | TGTGCCAGCAGCCAATCCGGGGAATCTACACCACTAAAGGGGGCCAACGTCCTGACTTTC
TRBJ2-7 | - | 12 | TRBV5-6 | - | CASSWGGLEQYF | TGTGCCAGCAGCTGGGGCGGCCTCGAGCAGTACTTC
TRBJ2-3 | - | 15 | TRBV7-3 | TRBD1 | CASSLTGPPTDTQYF | TGTGCCAGCAGCTTGACAGGGCCCCCCACAGATACGCAGTATTTT
TRBJ1-1 | - | 13 | TRBV14 | - | CASTYYMNTEAFF | TGTGCCAGCACATATTACATGAACACTGAAGCTTTCTTT